The T cell receptor beta chain described here comes from a study of human T cells and chemical hapten exposure. The sample's time point: patch test 3, about 24 weeks after DPC sensitization. Stated treatment: therapeutic diphenylcyclopropenone sensitization with weekly scalp DPC. A single record per CDR3 protein comes from TCRdb applying MiXCR to the RACE reads. The repertoire has roughly 150,000 distinct CDR3 sequences, about a quarter of them found once; the top ten carry 2% to 2.5%. This TCR derives from a woman aged 18-29 years with alopecia areata. Some clones in this sample may be carry-over from other donors' samples. Sequenced here: whole blood, sampled in connection with sensitization to the hapten diphenylcyclopropenone (DPC).

CDR3 sequence reads: CASSPYRGKDNEQFF. DNA of the CDR3: TGTGCCAGCAGCCCATACAGGGGAAAGGACAATGAGCAGTTCTTC. The V gene is TRBV6-5, the J gene TRBJ2-1, with 7 bases fitting TRBD1. Unmatched junction bases numbered 10, after V lost 6 bases and J lost 5 bases. CDR1 and CDR2 (germline): MNHEY, SVGAGI. CDR3 size: 15 residues.